This TCR beta chain was documented in a study of blood T cell repertoires in COVID-19. For the study at large: Acute and convalescent COVID-19 samples came from the United States, Italy and Spain. PBMCs, B-cell-depleted T cells, or T cells were the source of the cDNA or gDNA that made up the material.

Germline V gene data show CDR1 as LGHNA and CDR2 as YNFKEQ. The CDR3 runs 18 residues. V shed 4 bases, J shed 1 base, and the junction held 10 bases outside the gene matches. Under the authors' procedure: The authors estimated nucleated cell counts from reference gene primer amplification. This table comes from immunoSEQ multiplex PCR, and its TCRdb copy is limited to in-frame clones, with some not included. V, J and clone size are those of that table, while D and trimming were read from the DNA. The sample includes 30,000 to 40,000 clones, roughly 87% seen only once; the top ten take around 2%. This clone has a single count.

The source of this sequence is a man over 45 with active or convalescent COVID-19. The chain uses TRBV4-2 and TRBJ1-1, with 12 bases that match TRBD1. Sequencing was carried out using peripheral blood. In nucleotides, the CDR3 is TGTGCCAGCAGCCCCTACCACGGGACAGGGGGCTGGAACACTGAAGCTTTCTTT. Amino acid sequence: CASSPYHGTGGWNTEAFF.